This TCR beta chain came from a study of vaccination and CD4 T cells after COVID-19. Study-wide background: Convalescent patients, SARS-CoV-2 positive by nasal swab PCR, comprised under ten mild cases and one severe case. Post-COVID specimens were obtained a median 101 days after diagnosis (range 35 to 161). Stimulation used overlapping spike peptides from SARS-CoV-2, HCoV-NL63, HCoV-OC43 and HCoV-229E. Study-wide results and caveats: Only post-vaccination samples contained a median approximately 85% of the reactive clones in convalescent patients.

Described treatment: approximately 11-day PBMC culture with coronavirus spike peptide pools or control peptides (ViraFEST assay). A word on this clonotype: Antigen: not known.

The assay that was used to sequence DNA from cultured CD4+ T cells was the Oncomine TCR Beta short-read assay. TCRdb reprocessed the PCR reads via MiXCR and lists one record per CDR3 protein. Of about 18,000 distinct CDR3 sequences listed, 70% are singletons. The receptor was derived from a human donor who had recovered from COVID-19. Sequencing input: CD4+ T cells from blood, cultured in vitro.

CDR3 DNA: TGTGCCAGCAGTTCCGGGACAGGGGGCCCATACAATGAGCAGTTCTTC. It encodes CASSSGTGGPYNEQFF. J is TRBJ2-1 and V is TRBV6-5; 12 bases line up with TRBD1. With V trimmed by 4 bases and J by 4 bases, 5 bases remained unmatched. Germline V gene data show CDR1 as MNHEY and CDR2 as SVGAGI. The CDR3 has 16 amino acids.